The 20 T cell receptor beta chains below come from one sample, sequenced in a study of metastatic and nonmetastatic thyroid tumors. Each patient went into thyroid surgery without having received any treatment. TCRdb re-analyzed the PCR reads through MiXCR. The sample has roughly 29,000 clones; roughly a quarter are singletons. Sample: blood. These receptors were taken from a female donor with papillary thyroid cancer or a benign thyroid nodule (not recorded which). Some clones in this sample may be carry-over from other donors' samples.

In the case of this clone: An end of the junction does not agree with germline; a read error may underlie this. The V call is TRBV5-1, the J call TRBJ1-2; a weak D match, TRBD1 (6 bases). This CDR3 spans 15 amino acids. Per germline, CDR1 SGHRS and CDR2 YFSETQ. CDR3 sequence: CGSSLDGQTHDGYTF. The CDR3, as DNA: TGCGGCAGCAGCTTGGATGGACAGACCCACGATGGCTACACCTTC.

This clone was counted many times. This sample includes further DNA sequences coding for the same CDR3. The J gene is TRBJ2-1, the V gene TRBV7-6; possibly TRBD1 for D (7 bases). Germline CDR1 reads SGHVS; CDR2 reads FNYEAQ. There are 14 residues in the CDR3. With 5 bases removed from V and 1 base from J, the gap between germline ends came to 9 bases. The CDR3 spells CASSPGGSYNEQFF. The DNA for the CDR3 is TGTGCCAGCAGCCCAGGGGGGTCCTACAATGAGCAGTTCTTC. Drawing the rest from reference TRBV7-6 and TRBJ2-1, the complete variable domain is GAGVSQSPRYKVTKRGQDVALRCDPISGHVSLYWYRQALGQGPEFLTYFNYEAQQDKSGLPNDRFSAERPEGSISTLTIQRTEQRDSAMYRCASSPGGSYNEQFFGPGTRLTVL.

This clone rates as medium-sized. This sequence joins TRBV28 and TRBJ2-7; TRBD1 or TRBD2 may be the D gene (5 bases each). Looked up from germline, CDR1 is MDHEN and CDR2 is SYDVKM. V was shortened by 5 bases and J by 3 bases, with 20 bases between the two germline ends. CDR3 length: 16 residues. The CDR3: CASSTPSGTRLYEQYF. DNA of the CDR3: TGTGCCAGCAGTACCCCATCCGGGACGCGACTCTACGAGCAGTACTTC. Filled out from reference TRBV28 and TRBJ2-7, the complete variable domain reads DVKVTQSSRYLVKRTGEKVFLECVQDMDHENMFWYRQDPGLGLRLIYFSYDVKMKEKGDIPEGYSVSREKKERFSLILESASTNQTSMYLCASSTPSGTRLYEQYFGPGTRLTVT.

This clone appeared many times. The V and J genes are TRBV28 and TRBJ2-1, with D maybe TRBD2 (6 bases). The germline CDR1 and CDR2 sequences are MDHEN and SYDVKM. The CDR3 sequence is 14 residues long. The V and J ends lost 5 bases and 4 bases respectively, with 12 bases between them. The CDR3: CASSRREQYNEQFF. The CDR3, as DNA: TGTGCCAGCAGTAGACGGGAGCAGTACAATGAGCAGTTCTTC.

This clone was seen at least ten times. The rearrangement uses TRBV7-9 and TRBJ1-2, with D possibly being TRBD1 (5 bases). Germline-derived CDR1 and CDR2 are SEHNR and FQNEAQ (reference sequence). The CDR3 runs to 15 residues. Trimming took 3 bases from V and 0 from J, leaving 11 bases between them. The CDR3: CASSLRQLSNYGYTF. In nucleotides, the CDR3 is TGTGCCAGCAGCTTGAGACAGCTATCTAACTATGGCTACACCTTC.

By proportion, this clone is medium-sized. V usage is TRBV24-1 and J usage is TRBJ2-7; unclear D gene. The CDR3 consists of 13 residues. Germline CDR1 reads KGHDR; CDR2 reads SFDVKD. Trimming took 1 base from V and 5 from J, leaving 8 bases between them. The CDR3 here is CATSDFPWDEQYF. Written as DNA, the CDR3 is TGTGCCACCAGTGATTTTCCATGGGACGAGCAGTACTTC.

This chain connects TRBV3-1 to TRBJ2-7; D unclear. The germline gives CDR1 LGHDT, CDR2 YNNKEL (reference sequence). There are 14 residues in the CDR3. V was trimmed by 1 base and J by 2 bases, leaving 9 bases between them. The CDR3 region is CASSQGVTPYEQYF. CDR3 bases: TGTGCCAGCAGCCAAGGTGTGACGCCCTACGAGCAGTACTTC.

This clone was recorded at least ten times. The chain joins TRBV28 to TRBJ2-2, with 8 bases that match TRBD2. Germline-derived CDR1 and CDR2 are MDHEN and SYDVKM. The CDR3 loop spans 17 amino acids. Germline trimming cut 6 bases from V and 2 bases from J; bases unmatched to any gene: 11. The CDR3 region is CASSTRTGLVNTGELFF. As DNA, the CDR3 is TGTGCCAGCAGCACACGTACGGGACTAGTAAACACCGGGGAGCTGTTTTTT.

This clone was recorded at least ten times. V gene TRBV7-3 combines with J gene TRBJ2-3; D gene unclear. CDR3 length: 12 residues. V lost 5 bases and J lost 8, with 11 bases in between. In germline, CDR1 is SGHTA, CDR2 FQGTGA. The CDR3 region has the DNA TGTGCCAGCAGCCCAGATGGTGGTACGCAGTATTTT. Protein product: CASSPDGGTQYF.

Many counts were recorded for this clone. V usage is TRBV27 and J usage is TRBJ1-3; possible D gene TRBD1, 5 bases. The CDR3 contains 16 residues. Germline V gene sequence: CDR1 MNHEY, CDR2 SMNVEV (reference sequence). Trimming pared 5 bases from V and 0 bases from J, leaving 14 bases between. CDR3 amino acids: CASSLTVPTSGNTIYF. The CDR3 nucleotides read TGTGCCAGCAGTCTGACAGTGCCGACCTCTGGAAACACCATATATTTT.

This clone occurred many times. The rearrangement joins TRBV6-1 to TRBJ2-3, with a weak D call TRBD2 (6 bases). The V gene lost 7 bases and the J gene lost 2 bases, with 16 bases spanning the gap. The length of the CDR3 is 15 residues. Germline loops: CDR1 MNHNS, CDR2 SASEGT. For the CDR3, the DNA is TGTGCCAGCAACGGCGGGGCTCAAATCACAGATACGCAGTATTTT. Encoded protein: CASNGGAQITDTQYF.

The chain recombines TRBV20-1 with TRBJ2-1, with TRBD2 matching over 13 bases. Germline CDR1 and CDR2: DFQATT and SNEGSKA (reference sequence). CDR3 length: 16 amino acids. With 7 bases clipped from V and 4 bases from J, the junction kept 10 bases outside the gene matches. The CDR3 region has the DNA TGCAGTGTTAGGCCACGACTAGCGGGAGGATACAATGAGCAGTTCTTC. This sequence encodes CSVRPRLAGGYNEQFF.

This clone was picked up many times. The junction and the germline gene differ at one end; a read error may be behind it. In the same sample, other DNA sequences code for this CDR3. The J gene is TRBJ1-1, the V gene TRBV7-9; D is possibly TRBD1 (6 bases). The CDR3 sequence is 14 residues long. The germline CDR1 and CDR2 sequences are SEHNR and FQNEAQ (reference sequence). The CDR3 DNA sequence: TGTGCCAGCAGCTCACAGGGAATAGACACTGAAGCTTTCTTC. Translated: CASSSQGIDTEAFF.

V and J are TRBV11-2 and TRBJ2-2; the D gene is possibly TRBD1 (5 bases). There are 15 residues in the CDR3. With 1 base removed from V and 2 bases from J, the gap between germline ends came to 8 bases. Germline V lookup: CDR1 SGHAT, CDR2 FQNNGV. The DNA for the CDR3 is TGTGCCAGCAGCTTAGCAGGGTTCAACACCGGGGAGCTGTTTTTT. Protein: CASSLAGFNTGELFF.

This clone was detected many times. The rearrangement links TRBV7-2 to TRBJ2-7, with D perhaps matching TRBD2 (5 bases). The ends were cut back, 1 base at V and 4 bases at J, with 14 bases in the middle. The germline CDR1 and CDR2 sequences are SGHTA and FQGNSA. CDR3 length: 15 residues. CDR3 coding DNA: TGTGCCAGCAGCTTAGTTGCGGCTAGCCCGTACGAGCAGTACTTC. Its translation: CASSLVAASPYEQYF.

At least ten counts were recorded for this clone. This could be a read error, since a much larger clone is one nucleotide away. This sample also contains other DNA sequences that code for the same CDR3. The chain has TRBV4-1 and TRBJ2-1; D might be TRBD1 (5 bases). Germline assignment: CDR1 MGHRA and CDR2 YSYEKL. The CDR3 runs 14 residues. V lost 4 bases, J lost 7 bases, and 14 bases lay in between. The CDR3 region is CASSRRDPGNEQFF. The CDR3 bases are TGCGCCAGCAGCCGCCGTGACCCAGGGAATGAGCAGTTCTTC.

The chain is built from TRBV7-3 and TRBJ2-3; TRBD1 agrees at 12 bases. The CDR3 sequence is 18 residues long. The V gene's germline CDR1 is SGHTA and CDR2 FQGTGA. The ends lost 1 base at V and 1 base at J; junction bases unmatched: 6. The CDR3 nucleotides read TGTGCCAGCAGCTTAAAGGGGGACAGGGGGCTTGGCACAGATACGCAGTATTTT. This sequence encodes CASSLKGDRGLGTDTQYF. The variable domain in full, with the rest retrieved from reference TRBV7-3 and TRBJ2-3, is GAGVSQTPSNKVTEKGKYVELRCDPISGHTALYWYRQSLGQGPEFLIYFQGTGAADDSGLPNDRFFAVRPEGSVSTLKIQRTERGDSAVYLCASSLKGDRGLGTDTQYFGPGTRLTVL.

Many counts were recorded for this clone. J is TRBJ1-2 and V is TRBV7-8; a weak D match, TRBD1 (5 bases). The CDR3 length is 15 residues. With 5 bases removed from V and 3 bases from J, the gap between germline ends came to 16 bases. Germline loops: CDR1 SGHVS, CDR2 FQNEAQ. CDR3 nucleotides: TGTGCCAGCAGCCCCACCGGGCAGGGTTACTATGGCTACACCTTC. Its translation: CASSPTGQGYYGYTF.

This clone was counted at least ten times. This sequence joins TRBV7-2 and TRBJ2-3; D unclear. Trimming left V 5 bases short and J 2 bases short, with 8 bases between. CDR1 is SGHTA, CDR2 FQGNSA, per germline. This CDR3 has 13 amino acids. The CDR3 sequence is CASSDRFTDTQYF. The CDR3 DNA reads TGTGCCAGCAGCGATAGATTCACAGATACGCAGTATTTT.

This clone counts as medium-sized. CDR3 loop: CASSIQGGGGELFF. CDR3 nucleotide sequence: TGTGCCAGCAGTATACAGGGGGGAGGCGGGGAGCTGTTTTTT. V is TRBV28 and J is TRBJ2-2; 8 bases match TRBD1. The V gene's germline CDR1 is MDHEN and CDR2 SYDVKM. J was trimmed by 7 bases and V by 5 bases; bases with no gene match: 6. This CDR3 contains 14 residues.